This T cell receptor (beta chain) was identified in a study of T cell changes during pregnancy in multiple sclerosis. This clone came up once. Clones were read by immunoSEQ multiplex PCR, and TCRdb kept only the in-frame ones, dropping some. Among 75,000 to 100,000 clones listed, 90% to 95% were seen once. Germline CDR1 reads MGHRA; CDR2 reads YSYEKL. V was clipped by 0 bases and J by 5 bases; unmatched bases: 8. The CDR3 covers 18 residues. The receptor was isolated from a female donor in good health, enrolled as a control in a pregnancy study. The sample was peripheral blood, taken after pregnancy. The chain is built from TRBV4-1 and TRBJ2-5; the match to TRBD2 covers 14 bases. CDR3 sequence (DNA): TGCGCCAGCAGCCAAGAGGGAGGACTAGCGGGAGGACAGGAGACCCAGTACTTC. Its protein is CASSQEGGLAGGQETQYF.